This TCR beta chain came from a study of HIV-infected children after antiretroviral therapy interruption. The TCR library was built from RNA with a 3' RACE protocol and unique molecular identifiers. Using its own MiXCR run on the 3' RACE reads, TCRdb lists one record per CDR3 protein. The data hold roughly 15,000 distinct CDR3 sequences, with roughly 3.4% observed a single time. The CDR3 has 14 amino acids. With V trimmed by 5 bases and J by 7 bases, 6 bases remained unmatched. The V gene's germline CDR1 is MNHNS and CDR2 SASEGT. This clonotype qualifies as medium-sized. As for treatment: PENTA 11 planned treatment interruption arm or continuous ART arm. Naive CD4+ CD45RA+ CD45RO- T cells were sorted from thawed PBMCs.

This clonotype was sampled from a child between 2 and 17 years old with HIV. This chain joins TRBV6-1 and TRBJ1-5, with 9 nucleotides matching TRBD1. The sequenced sample was CD45RA+ CD4+ T cells from PBMCs, obtained from a donor given antiretroviral therapy, either interrupted or continuous. Indicated subset: naive CD4+ CD45RA+ CD45RO- T cells. CDR3: CASSTGQGGQPQHF. The DNA for the CDR3 is TGTGCCAGCAGTACGGGACAGGGAGGCCAGCCCCAGCATTTT.